The present T cell receptor beta chain was sequenced within a study of OX40 agonist ivuxolimab in advanced cancers. Individuals having autoimmune disease history or systemic immunosuppression were not enrolled. The table came from immunoSEQ multiplex PCR; TCRdb's copy has only in-frame clones and leaves some out. This table holds 40,000 to 50,000 clones, about 85% found once. The sequence derives from an adult with an advanced solid tumor such as melanoma, head and neck, liver or kidney cancer. Specimen: CD4+ or CD8+ T cells sorted from blood, collected in a trial of the OX40 agonist ivuxolimab.

The CDR3 bases are TGTGCCAGCAGCAGCGCCCCGGGGAACGAGCAGTACTTC. Translation: CASSSAPGNEQYF. The chain recombines TRBV7-2 with TRBJ2-7; D might be TRBD2 (5 bases). Germline CDR1 SGHTA, CDR2 FQGNSA. The CDR3 is 13 residues long. V shed 5 bases and J shed 5 bases, with 13 bases lying between them. The full variable domain, rest sourced from reference TRBV7-2 and TRBJ2-7, is GAGVSQSPSNKVTEKGKDVELRCDPISGHTALYWYRQSLGQGLEFLIYFQGNSAPDKSGLPSDRFSAERTGGSVSTLTIQRTQQEDSAVYLCASSSAPGNEQYFGPGTRLTVT.